These 14 T cell receptor beta chains share one sample of origin, sequenced in a study of T cells after posttransplantation cyclophosphamide (dated by TCRdb to 2015 to 2016). Preparation of the library involved the immunoSEQ multiplex PCR assay. Here the immuneACCESS table is served through TCRdb, limited to in-frame sequences with V and J called. Missing clones are a known gap in these copies; in checked studies unresolved V genes cover under half, and the rest lacks a known reason. The sample table contains about 50,000 clones; only one count was recorded for roughly 92% of them. Together, the top ten hold 2.5% to 3% of the sample. The source material was PBMCs. The receptors come from a woman in her twenties or thirties in good health and a related stem cell transplant donor.

The chain has TRBV29-1 and TRBJ1-1; no definite D call. V was cut by 4 bases and J by 5 bases, with 17 bases left in between. Germline V lookup: CDR1 SQVTM, CDR2 ANQGSEA. The CDR3 extends over 14 amino acids. The CDR3 sequence: CSVVQKYSGTEAFF. CDR3 coding DNA: TGCAGCGTTGTACAGAAGTATAGTGGAACTGAAGCTTTCTTT.

V is TRBV11-2 and J is TRBJ1-2; D gene unclear. Germline CDR1 is SGHAT and CDR2 is FQNNGV. V lost 5 bases and J lost 3, with 13 bases in between. CDR3 length equals 14 residues. The CDR3 protein is CASSPWMRDYGYTF. The DNA for the CDR3 is TGTGCCAGCAGCCCCTGGATGAGGGACTATGGCTACACCTTC.

The chain couples TRBV29-1 to TRBJ1-1; 10 bases agree with TRBD1. Germline V gene lookup returns CDR1 SQVTM and CDR2 ANQGSEA. The CDR3 runs to 13 residues. After removal of 5 bases from V and 4 bases from J, the junction contained 4 bases not matched to a gene. The CDR3 reads CSVPRQGATEAFF. In nucleotides, the CDR3 is TGCAGCGTTCCCAGACAGGGGGCCACTGAAGCTTTCTTT.

J is TRBJ1-2 and V is TRBV2; 8 positions match TRBD1. Unmatched junction bases numbered 3, after V lost 1 base and J lost 8 bases. Germline CDR1 reads SNHLY; CDR2 reads FYNNEI. The CDR3 loop spans 13 amino acids. The DNA of the CDR3 is TGTGCCAGCAGTGAAGGACAGGGGTTCGGCTACACCTTC. Protein product: CASSEGQGFGYTF.

The chain is built from TRBV11-2 and TRBJ1-3; 7 nucleotides match TRBD1. This CDR3 is 15 amino acids long. Per the germline V gene, CDR1 is SGHAT and CDR2 is FQNNGV. J was trimmed by 5 bases and V by 5 bases; bases with no gene match: 9. The CDR3 bases are TGTGCCAGCAGCCCCCGGACAGGCTTAAGAAACACCATATATTTT. Protein product: CASSPRTGLRNTIYF.

J is TRBJ2-3 and V is TRBV4-2, with D hard to call. The germline CDR1 and CDR2 sequences are LGHNA and YNFKEQ. The V and J ends lost 1 base and 6 bases respectively, with 8 bases between them. The CDR3 contains 13 residues. In DNA, the CDR3 is TGTGCCAGCAGCCAAGGGAGAAGGGATACGCAGTATTTT. Translating gives CASSQGRRDTQYF.

This sequence joins TRBV5-1 and TRBJ1-1, with 7 bases matching TRBD1. Germline trimming cut 4 bases from V and 2 bases from J; bases unmatched to any gene: 8. Germline V gene lookup returns CDR1 SGHRS and CDR2 YFSETQ. The CDR3 length is 15 residues. As DNA, the CDR3 is TGCGCCAGCAGCAAACGGACAGGAGACAACACTGAAGCTTTCTTT. This gives the protein CASSKRTGDNTEAFF.

The V call is TRBV11-1, the J call TRBJ2-2; 12 bases align to TRBD2. The CDR3 has 18 residues. After removal of 5 bases from V and 1 base from J, the junction contained 8 bases not matched to a gene. Germline V CDR1 and CDR2: SGHAT, FQDESV (reference sequence). This chain's CDR3 is CASSQPLAGGLNTGELFF. Written as DNA, the CDR3 is TGTGCCAGCAGCCAGCCACTAGCGGGGGGACTGAACACCGGGGAGCTGTTTTTT.

The chain recombines TRBV18 with TRBJ2-7; tentative D call: TRBD2 (6 bases). There are 15 residues in the CDR3. Germline V gene lookup returns CDR1 KGHSH and CDR2 LQKENI. Trimming took 3 bases from V and 3 from J, leaving 15 bases between them. The CDR3 bases are TGTGCCAGCTCACCGCGGGACGACCTTAGCTACGAGCAGTACTTC. Translating gives CASSPRDDLSYEQYF.

The CDR3 loop reads CASSQCEGYEQYF. In DNA, the CDR3 is TGCGCCAGCAGTCAATGCGAGGGCTACGAGCAGTACTTC. V and J are TRBV23-1 and TRBJ2-7; weak D call: TRBD2 (5 bases). TRBV23-1 belongs to the ORF category, with a function that is uncertain. The CDR3 consists of 13 residues. V shed 1 base and J shed 3 bases, with 7 bases lying between them.

The chain is built from TRBV6-1 and TRBJ1-6; tentatively, D is TRBD1 (6 bases). This CDR3 contains 15 residues. Trimming pared 2 bases from V and 6 bases from J, leaving 11 bases between. In germline, CDR1 is MNHNS, CDR2 SASEGT. In nucleotides, the CDR3 is TGTGCCAGCAGTGAACGGGCAGGGGTTAATTCACCCCTCCACTTT. Its translation is CASSERAGVNSPLHF.

The chain couples TRBV7-9 to TRBJ1-5, with TRBD1 matching 9 bases. The V gene end was trimmed by 5 bases and the J gene end by 5 bases; junction bases not matched to a gene: 4. CDR1 SEHNR and CDR2 FQNEAQ come from the germline V gene (reference sequence). The CDR3 runs 14 residues. CDR3 bases: TGTGCCAGCAGCCCACAGGGGGCAGATCAGCCCCAGCATTTT. Amino acid sequence: CASSPQGADQPQHF.

This rearrangement joins TRBV28 to TRBJ2-2; no firm D call. This CDR3 is built from 14 residues. Trimming took 3 bases from V and 4 from J, leaving 9 bases between them. CDR1 is MDHEN, CDR2 SYDVKM, per germline. The CDR3 loop reads CASSLNSLTGELFF. The CDR3 DNA reads as TGTGCCAGCAGTTTGAACAGCCTCACCGGGGAGCTGTTTTTT.

The CDR3 here is CASSNRQGAGNQPQHF. The CDR3 DNA is TGTGCCAGTAGTAACCGTCAGGGGGCCGGCAATCAGCCCCAGCATTTT. This chain connects TRBV19 to TRBJ1-5; 8 positions agree with TRBD1. J gave up 2 bases and V 4 bases, and 7 bases lay outside the gene matches. The CDR3 has 16 residues. Germline CDR1 and CDR2: LNHDA and SQIVND (reference sequence). The whole variable domain, remainder taken from reference TRBV19 and TRBJ1-5, is DGGITQSPKYLFRKEGQNVTLSCEQNLNHDAMYWYRQDPGQGLRLIYYSQIVNDFQKGDIAEGYSVSREKKESFPLTVTSAQKNPTAFYLCASSNRQGAGNQPQHFGDGTRLSIL.